Below, one T cell receptor (beta chain) is given with its context. V lost 3 bases to trimming and J lost 10 bases, with 13 bases between them. The CDR3 is 12 amino acids. Germline CDR1 SQVTM, CDR2 ANQGSEA. The source of the sample is a study of blood T cell repertoires in COVID-19. Looking at the study overall: There were acute and convalescent COVID-19 samples, and they came from the United States, Italy and Spain.

Assay: immunoSEQ multiplex PCR; the TCRdb copy retains only in-frame clones and omits some. The sample has around 320,000 clones; about 85% are singletons. The sequence was collected from a man between 18 and 35 years old with active or convalescent COVID-19. This sequence joins TRBV29-1 and TRBJ2-1; D is perhaps TRBD2 (6 bases). What was sequenced was peripheral blood. The DNA for the CDR3 is TGCAGCGTTGAGCGGGACCCTCTGGAGCAGTTCTTC. This codes for CSVERDPLEQFF.